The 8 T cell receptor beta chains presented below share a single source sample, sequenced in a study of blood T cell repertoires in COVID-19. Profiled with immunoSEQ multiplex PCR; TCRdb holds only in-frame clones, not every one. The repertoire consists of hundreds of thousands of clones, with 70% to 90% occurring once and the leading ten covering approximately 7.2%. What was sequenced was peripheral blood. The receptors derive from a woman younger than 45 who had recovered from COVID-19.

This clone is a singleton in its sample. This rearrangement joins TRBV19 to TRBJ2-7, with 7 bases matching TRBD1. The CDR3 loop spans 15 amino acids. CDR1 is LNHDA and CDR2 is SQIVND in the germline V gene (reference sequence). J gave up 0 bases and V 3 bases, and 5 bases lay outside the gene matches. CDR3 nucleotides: TGTGCCAGTAGTATCGGGTCAGGGGGCTCCTACGAGCAGTACTTC. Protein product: CASSIGSGGSYEQYF.

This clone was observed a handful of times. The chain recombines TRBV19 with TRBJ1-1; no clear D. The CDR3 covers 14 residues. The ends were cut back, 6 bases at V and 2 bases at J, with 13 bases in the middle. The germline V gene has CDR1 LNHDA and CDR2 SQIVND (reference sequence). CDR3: CASRVGLYNTEAFF. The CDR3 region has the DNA TGTGCCAGTAGGGTTGGCCTTTACAACACTGAAGCTTTCTTT.

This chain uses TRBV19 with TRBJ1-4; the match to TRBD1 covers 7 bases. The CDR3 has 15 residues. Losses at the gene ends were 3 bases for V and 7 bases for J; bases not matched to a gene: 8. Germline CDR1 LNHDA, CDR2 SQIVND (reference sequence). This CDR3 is CASSIGSQGREKLFF. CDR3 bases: TGTGCCAGTAGTATCGGCTCACAGGGGCGTGAAAAACTGTTTTTT.

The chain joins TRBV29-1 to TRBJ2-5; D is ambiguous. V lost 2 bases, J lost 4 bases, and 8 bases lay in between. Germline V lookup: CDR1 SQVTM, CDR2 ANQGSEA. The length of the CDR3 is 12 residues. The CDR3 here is CSVEFSSETQYF. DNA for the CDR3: TGCAGCGTTGAATTTTCGTCAGAGACCCAGTACTTC.

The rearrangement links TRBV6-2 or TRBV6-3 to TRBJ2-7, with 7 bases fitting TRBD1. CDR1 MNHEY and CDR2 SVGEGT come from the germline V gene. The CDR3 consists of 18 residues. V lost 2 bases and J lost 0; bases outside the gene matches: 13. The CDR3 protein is CASSYNSFRDSASYEQYF. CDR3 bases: TGTGCCAGCAGTTACAACTCCTTTCGGGACAGCGCCTCCTACGAGCAGTACTTC.

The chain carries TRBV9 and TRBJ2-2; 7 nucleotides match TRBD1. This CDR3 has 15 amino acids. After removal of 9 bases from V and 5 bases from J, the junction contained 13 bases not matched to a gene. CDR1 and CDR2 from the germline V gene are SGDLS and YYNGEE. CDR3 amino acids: CANLGGRGWTGELFF. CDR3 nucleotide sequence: TGTGCCAACCTCGGTGGCAGGGGGTGGACCGGGGAGCTGTTTTTT.

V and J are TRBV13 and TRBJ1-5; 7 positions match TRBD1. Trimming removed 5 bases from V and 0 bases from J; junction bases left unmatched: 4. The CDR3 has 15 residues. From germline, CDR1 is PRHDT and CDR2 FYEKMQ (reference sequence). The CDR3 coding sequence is TGTGCCAGCAGCGAGGGACAGCGTAGCAATCAGCCCCAGCATTTT. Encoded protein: CASSEGQRSNQPQHF.

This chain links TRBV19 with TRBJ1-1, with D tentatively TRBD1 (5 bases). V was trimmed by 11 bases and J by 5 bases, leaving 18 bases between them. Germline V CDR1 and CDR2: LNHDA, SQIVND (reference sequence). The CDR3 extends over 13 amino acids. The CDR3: CASGGEGLTEAFF. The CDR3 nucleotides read TGTGCCTCAGGAGGGGAAGGTTTGACTGAAGCTTTCTTT.